This T cell receptor beta chain was sequenced in a study of identical twins. TCRdb recomputed calls from the 5' RACE reads with MiXCR, one row per CDR3 protein. The repertoire holds hundreds of thousands of distinct CDR3 sequences, with approximately 21% as singletons. CDR3 length: 15 residues. V lost 5 bases to trimming and J lost 5 bases; unmatched junction nucleotides: 4. CDR1 LNHDA and CDR2 SQIVND come from the germline V gene (reference sequence). The same sample was also used in a study of T cells expressing NK-cell markers. That report notes: Sorted T-cell subsets CD3+CD56+NKG2C+, CD3+CD56+NKG2C- and CD3+CD56-NKG2C+ were TCR beta-sequenced.

The sample was PBMCs. The clonotype was recovered from a woman aged 18-29 years in good health. V and J are TRBV19 and TRBJ2-7, with 15 bases fitting TRBD2. CDR3 loop: CASSSRTSGRDEQYF. The CDR3 region has the DNA TGTGCCAGTAGTTCTAGGACTAGCGGGAGGGACGAGCAGTACTTC.